This is a list of T cell receptor beta chains from one sample in a study of T cell repertoires in cytomegalovirus infection. TCRdb processed the reads anew with MiXCR; each CDR3 protein has one entry. The sample has approximately 160,000 distinct CDR3 sequences; approximately 17% are singletons. Sequencing input: CD8+ T cells from PBMCs. The receptors originated from a human donor in good health (CMV status not recorded). Some clones in this sample may be carry-over from other donors' samples. Each CDR3 is given with its conserved first and last residue. The D gene is left open where the match is weak. Clone size is stated in some rows and not others, as once, few, many or a class when expanded.

clone_size j_call d_call cdr3_length v_call cdr3_aa cdr3_nt
- TRBJ2-1 TRBD2 15 TRBV14 CASSQERGPYNEQFF TGTGCCAGCAGCCAGGAGCGGGGGCCGTACAATGAGCAGTTCTTC
many TRBJ1-5 - 15 TRBV7-2 CASSSRGVDNQPQHF TGTGCCAGCAGCTCCCGGGGGGTCGACAATCAGCCCCAGCATTTT
few TRBJ2-2 - 15 TRBV4-2 CASSQVLRGTGELFF TGTGCCAGCAGCCAAGTATTAAGAGGCACCGGGGAGCTGTTTTTT
- TRBJ2-5 TRBD2 17 TRBV7-6 CASSRPRSGGPQETQYF TGTGCCAGCAGCCGCCCACGGAGCGGGGGACCTCAAGAGACCCAGTACTTC
- TRBJ2-1 TRBD2 15 TRBV6-6 CASSYSSGGTNEQFF TGTGCCAGCAGTTACTCTAGCGGGGGAACCAATGAGCAGTTCTTC
few TRBJ1-3 - 15 TRBV7-8 CASSTRGVGGNTIYF TGTGCCAGCAGCACAAGAGGGGTCGGTGGAAACACCATATATTTT
- TRBJ2-7 TRBD2 15 TRBV28 CASSSKRDRGYEQYF TGTGCCAGCAGTTCAAAGCGGGATCGGGGATACGAGCAGTACTTC
few TRBJ1-5 - 15 TRBV7-6 CASSPTGYSNQPQHF TGTGCCAGCAGCCCGACAGGATATAGCAATCAGCCCCAGCATTTT
- TRBJ2-5 TRBD2 15 TRBV9 CASSVVPGREETQYF TGTGCCAGCAGCGTAGTCCCAGGGAGGGAGGAGACCCAGTACTTC
few TRBJ1-5 - 19 TRBV6-2/TRBV6-3 CASSYLRDKGRVYDQPQHF TGTGCCAGCAGTTACCTGAGGGACAAGGGAAGAGTATACGATCAGCCCCAGCATTTT
few TRBJ2-2 TRBD2 16 TRBV7-2 CASSLTSGRATGELFF TGTGCCAGCAGCTTAACTAGCGGGAGGGCCACCGGGGAGCTGTTTTTT
- TRBJ2-7 - 11 TRBV7-2 CASSDTYEQYF TGTGCCAGCAGCGACACCTACGAGCAGTACTTC
- TRBJ2-1 - 14 TRBV7-9 CASSLADGRDEQFF TGTGCCAGCAGCTTAGCGGACGGACGGGATGAGCAGTTCTTC
few TRBJ2-7 - 15 TRBV7-2 CASSAGRTRSYEQYF TGTGCCAGCAGCGCCGGCAGAACCCGCTCCTACGAGCAGTACTTC
- TRBJ2-7 - 12 TRBV19 CASSIGSSEQYF TGTGCCAGTAGTATCGGCTCTTCAGAGCAGTACTTC
few TRBJ2-1 - 14 TRBV11-3 CASSLGRVGNEQFF TGTGCCAGCAGCTTAGGCAGGGTAGGGAATGAGCAGTTCTTC
few TRBJ2-1 - 14 TRBV6-2/TRBV6-3 CASSPSGSYNEQFF TGTGCCAGCAGTCCGAGCGGCTCCTACAATGAGCAGTTCTTC
- TRBJ2-7 TRBD2 17 TRBV7-2 CASSLFAGVSKDYEQYF TGTGCCAGCAGCTTATTCGCGGGAGTGAGCAAAGACTACGAGCAGTACTTC
- TRBJ2-1 - 18 TRBV4-1 CASSLRGSGVFSYNEQFF TGCGCCAGCAGCCTGAGGGGATCGGGAGTCTTCTCCTACAATGAGCAGTTCTTC
few TRBJ2-1 - 12 TRBV7-9 CASSFRDNEQFF TGTGCCAGCAGCTTTCGCGACAATGAGCAGTTCTTC
few TRBJ1-5 - 14 TRBV9 CASSVGGLNQPQHF TGTGCCAGCAGCGTTGGGGGTTTAAATCAGCCCCAGCATTTT
few TRBJ1-6 - 12 TRBV28 CASNFGNSPLHF TGTGCCAGCAACTTCGGAAACTCACCCCTCCACTTT
many TRBJ2-7 - 19 TRBV7-8 CASSYARISLGISGWEQYF TGTGCCAGCAGCTACGCCCGAATCAGTTTGGGAATCTCGGGGTGGGAGCAGTACTTC
- TRBJ2-7 - 11 TRBV7-8 CASSHVYEQYF TGTGCCAGCAGCCACGTCTACGAGCAGTACTTC
- TRBJ2-7 TRBD2 13 TRBV11-1 CASSLGGDDEQYF TGTGCCAGCAGCTTGGGAGGGGATGACGAGCAGTACTTC
- TRBJ2-2 - 10 TRBV2 CASSKRELFF TGTGCCAGCAGCAAGAGGGAGCTGTTTTTT
- TRBJ1-4 - 15 TRBV12-3/TRBV12-4 CASSLNGAGEEKLFF TGTGCCAGCAGTTTAAACGGGGCGGGAGAAGAAAAACTGTTTTTT
many TRBJ1-3 - 17 TRBV28 CASSFDFSGLAGNTIYF TGTGCCAGCAGTTTCGACTTCTCAGGGCTTGCTGGAAACACCATATATTTT
few TRBJ2-7 TRBD1 14 TRBV7-8 CASSLGTGVVEQYF TGTGCCAGCAGCCTCGGGACAGGGGTAGTCGAGCAGTACTTC
many TRBJ2-7 - 11 TRBV7-2 CAGGDSYEQYF TGTGCCGGGGGGGACAGCTACGAGCAGTACTTC
- TRBJ2-5 - 18 TRBV11-2 CASSLDYMRLGNQETQYF TGTGCCAGCAGCTTAGACTACATGAGACTAGGGAACCAAGAGACCCAGTACTTC
- TRBJ2-5 - 14 TRBV12-3/TRBV12-4 CASTSVGLQETQYF TGTGCCAGCACCTCAGTCGGACTCCAAGAGACCCAGTACTTC
- TRBJ2-6 TRBD2 17 TRBV7-9 CASSLGAGVSGANVLTF TGTGCCAGCAGCTTAGGAGCGGGAGTCTCTGGGGCCAACGTCCTGACTTTC
- TRBJ2-7 - 16 TRBV4-1 CASSQGSPLGSYEQYF TGCGCCAGCAGCCAAGGTTCCCCCTTAGGGAGCTACGAGCAGTACTTC
many TRBJ2-1 - 15 TRBV19 CASAAGPSSYNEQFF TGTGCCAGTGCAGCGGGTCCAAGCTCCTACAATGAGCAGTTCTTC
- TRBJ2-2 TRBD1 15 TRBV7-9 CASRLGTGDTGELFF TGTGCCAGCAGATTAGGGACAGGGGACACCGGGGAGCTGTTTTTT
- TRBJ1-1 - 17 TRBV11-2 CASSRRRGFGLNTEAFF TGTGCCAGCAGCCGACGACGAGGGTTTGGGCTGAACACTGAAGCTTTCTTT
few TRBJ2-5 - 15 TRBV13 CASSLEAETGETQYF TGTGCCAGCAGCTTAGAAGCGGAAACGGGAGAGACCCAGTACTTC
few TRBJ2-1 TRBD2 12 TRBV7-2 CASSLGGTPQFF TGTGCCAGCAGCTTGGGGGGGACTCCTCAGTTCTTC
few TRBJ2-3 TRBD2 15 TRBV28 CASSPGTSGTDTQYF TGTGCCAGCAGTCCCGGGACTAGCGGGACAGATACGCAGTATTTT
many TRBJ2-7 - 14 TRBV7-2 CASSPRGGSYEQYF TGTGCCAGCAGCCCGAGGGGGGGATCCTACGAGCAGTACTTC
few TRBJ1-3 - 16 TRBV7-8 CASSSKTPRSGNTIYF TGTGCCAGCAGCTCCAAGACTCCTCGAAGCGGAAACACCATATATTTT
few TRBJ2-1 TRBD2 16 TRBV7-8 CASSIWGLAGYNEQFF TGTGCCAGCAGCATCTGGGGACTAGCGGGGTACAATGAGCAGTTCTTC
- TRBJ2-3 - 14 TRBV29-1 CSVAGILGTDTQYF TGCAGCGTTGCAGGAATCTTGGGCACAGATACGCAGTATTTT
- TRBJ2-1 TRBD1 14 TRBV6-1 CASRDSPSSDEQFF TGTGCCAGCCGGGACAGCCCTTCATCCGATGAGCAGTTCTTC
few TRBJ1-6 - 12 TRBV7-9 CATSGSNSPLHF TGTGCCACTTCAGGGAGTAATTCACCCCTCCACTTT
many TRBJ2-1 - 11 TRBV7-2 CASSPDRREFF TGTGCCAGCAGCCCGGACCGACGGGAGTTCTTC
- TRBJ2-7 - 12 TRBV7-2 CASSLQAPEQYF TGTGCCAGCAGCTTACAGGCCCCAGAGCAGTACTTC
few TRBJ1-1 - 16 TRBV9 CASSVGRREGNTEAFF TGTGCCAGCAGCGTAGGACGTAGGGAGGGGAACACTGAAGCTTTCTTT
- TRBJ2-2 TRBD2 11 TRBV7-4 CSGGALGELFF TGCAGCGGGGGCGCGTTGGGGGAGCTGTTTTTT
- TRBJ2-1 - 14 TRBV28 CASSSISRGNEQFF TGTGCCAGCAGTTCCATCTCCAGGGGCAATGAGCAGTTCTTC
- TRBJ2-1 TRBD1 15 TRBV7-3 CASSTDRGSYNEQFF TGTGCCAGCAGCACCGACAGGGGATCGTACAATGAGCAGTTCTTC
few TRBJ2-1 - 13 TRBV12-3/TRBV12-4 CASTWGARDEQFF TGTGCCAGCACCTGGGGGGCGCGGGATGAGCAGTTCTTC
- TRBJ1-1 - 14 TRBV19 CASSLTGRLAEAFF TGTGCCAGTAGTCTCACCGGTCGGCTGGCCGAAGCTTTCTTT
- TRBJ2-7 - 14 TRBV14 CASSNGTTAYEQYF TGTGCCAGCAGCAACGGGACAACCGCCTACGAGCAGTACTTC
- TRBJ2-1 - 11 TRBV27 CASSRREEQFF TGTGCCAGCAGCCGCCGGGAGGAGCAGTTCTTC
few TRBJ2-3 TRBD2 16 TRBV4-3 CASSQVRAGGTDTQYF TGCGCCAGCAGCCAAGTTCGAGCGGGGGGCACAGATACGCAGTATTTT
many TRBJ2-7 TRBD2 15 TRBV7-2 CASSLVAGGEDEQYF TGTGCCAGCAGCTTAGTTGCGGGAGGTGAGGACGAGCAGTACTTC